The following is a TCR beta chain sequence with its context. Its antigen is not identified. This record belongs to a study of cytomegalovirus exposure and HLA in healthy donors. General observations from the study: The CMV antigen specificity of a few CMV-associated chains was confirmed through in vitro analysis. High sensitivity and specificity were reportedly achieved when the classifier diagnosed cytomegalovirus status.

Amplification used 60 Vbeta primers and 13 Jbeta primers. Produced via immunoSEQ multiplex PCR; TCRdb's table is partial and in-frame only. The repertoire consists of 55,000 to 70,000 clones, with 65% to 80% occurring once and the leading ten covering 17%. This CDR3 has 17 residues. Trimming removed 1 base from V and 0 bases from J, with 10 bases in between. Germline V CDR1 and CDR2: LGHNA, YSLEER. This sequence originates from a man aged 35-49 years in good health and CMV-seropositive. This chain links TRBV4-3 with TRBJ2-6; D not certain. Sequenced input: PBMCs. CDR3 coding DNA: TGCGCCAGCAGCCAAGTACCCGCTAACTCTGGGGCCAACGTCCTGACTTTC. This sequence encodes CASSQVPANSGANVLTF.